This is a list of T cell receptor beta chains from one sample in a study of T cell responses to AZD1222 COVID-19 vaccine. Assay used: immunoSEQ multiplex PCR; TCRdb lists only in-frame clones, some missing. Of 150,000 or so clones listed, more than 75% are singletons. The sequences come from peripheral blood, collected 28 days after the second AZD1222 dose. The source of these receptors is an adult who received the AZD1222 COVID-19 vaccine. The CDR3 runs from the conserved cysteine through the conserved F or W. A D gene is named only where the DNA matches it firmly. Clone size appears in some rows only: once, few, many, or a class for an expanded clone.

v_call	d_call	j_call	clone_size	cdr3_aa	cdr3_nt
TRBV28	-	TRBJ2-2	-	CASSSPGAIATGELFF	TGTGCCAGCAGCAGCCCAGGGGCCATCGCCACCGGGGAGCTGTTTTTT
TRBV7-6	TRBD1	TRBJ2-1	-	CASSSTGTPYNEQFF	TGTGCCAGCAGCTCGACAGGGACCCCCTACAATGAGCAGTTCTTC
TRBV18	-	TRBJ1-1	once	CASSPFGAGTLSLAFF	TGTGCCAGCTCACCATTTGGGGCGGGCACCTTGAGTTTAGCTTTCTTT
TRBV11-3	-	TRBJ2-2	-	CASSETGDTGELFF	TGTGCCAGCAGTGAGACTGGGGACACCGGGGAGCTGTTTTTT
TRBV20-1	-	TRBJ2-7	-	CSALRGDEQYF	TGCAGTGCTCTGCGGGGAGACGAGCAGTACTTC
TRBV30	-	TRBJ1-5	-	CAWSVPGLLGNQPQHF	TGTGCCTGGAGTGTGCCGGGCCTTTTAGGCAATCAGCCCCAGCATTTT
TRBV6-5	-	TRBJ1-2	-	CASSYSRGAYGYTF	TGTGCCAGCAGTTACTCGAGAGGGGCCTATGGCTACACCTTC
TRBV5-4	TRBD2	TRBJ2-7	once	CASSGGLAGGLFYEQYF	TGTGCCAGCAGCGGGGGACTAGCGGGAGGGCTTTTTTACGAGCAGTACTTC
TRBV6-1	-	TRBJ1-5	-	CASSEGGGGNQPQHF	TGTGCCAGCAGTGAAGGGGGTGGCGGCAATCAGCCCCAGCATTTT
TRBV3-1/TRBV3-2	-	TRBJ2-5	-	CASSHPGKETQYF	TGTGCCAGCAGCCACCCAGGGAAAGAGACCCAGTACTTC
TRBV27	-	TRBJ1-1	-	CASSFFRGSLGNTEAFF	TGTGCCAGCAGTTTTTTTCGGGGCTCTCTAGGGAACACTGAAGCTTTCTTT
TRBV30	-	TRBJ2-3	-	CAWDSGPLESSITDTQYF	TGTGCCTGGGATTCAGGGCCCCTGGAGAGCTCCATCACAGATACGCAGTATTTT
TRBV5-1	-	TRBJ2-1	-	CASSSGDSYNEQFF	TGCGCCAGCAGCTCAGGGGACTCCTACAATGAGCAGTTCTTC
TRBV3-1/TRBV3-2	TRBD1	TRBJ1-1	-	CASSQGTGGWAFF	TGTGCCAGCAGCCAAGGGACAGGGGGTTGGGCTTTCTTT
TRBV2	-	TRBJ1-4	-	CASSRDRHNEKLFF	TGTGCCAGCAGCCGAGACAGGCATAATGAAAAACTGTTTTTT
TRBV27	-	TRBJ2-7	-	CASSLPGTYEQYF	TGTGCCAGCAGTTTACCTGGAACCTACGAGCAGTACTTC
TRBV5-1	TRBD2	TRBJ2-1	-	CASSLARGGSPSSYNEQFF	TGCGCCAGCAGCTTGGCCCGCGGCGGGAGCCCCAGCTCCTACAATGAGCAGTTCTTC